This record looks at one T cell receptor beta chain sequence and its context. Its cognate antigen is unknown. These data originate in a study of T-cell reconstitution after alpha-beta-depleted transplantation in children. A library of TCRbeta sequences, prepared with unique molecular identifiers, was generated. TCRdb re-called the PCR reads through MiXCR, storing one row per CDR3 protein. The top ten clones hold around 13% of a sample with about 510,000 distinct CDR3 sequences, about 10% of them seen once. This CDR3 has 14 residues. The V and J ends lost 6 bases and 2 bases respectively, with 14 bases between them. Germline V gives CDR1 DFQATT, CDR2 SNEGSKA (reference sequence). Study-level findings and limits: Several hundred expanded graft clones reportedly gave rise to the alpha-beta T cells present about two months after transplant.

The source was PBMCs, mostly from graft donor cells, collected 180 days after TCRalphabeta/CD19-depleted stem cell transplant. This receptor was taken from a female patient aged 2-9 years who had a stem cell transplant for aplastic anemia, so the T cells may come from the graft donor. The chain has TRBV20-1 and TRBJ2-1; D is perhaps TRBD1 (5 bases). CDR3 amino acids: CSAGRAGTYNEQFF. The CDR3 region has the DNA TGCAGTGCGGGAAGGGCAGGGACCTACAATGAGCAGTTCTTC.